The present T cell receptor beta chain was sequenced within a study of T-cell reconstitution after alpha-beta-depleted transplantation in children. Concerning this clonotype: No antigen is known for it. Since a much larger clone is just one base distant, this may be a read error.

Construction of the TCRbeta library involved unique molecular identifiers. MiXCR was run by TCRdb on the PCR reads, yielding one entry per CDR3 protein. The table shows under 20,000 distinct CDR3 sequences, with roughly 8% occurring only once. Findings of the study overall: It was reported that alpha-beta T cells came from several hundred expanded graft clones (about two months after transplant). TCRbeta diversity was high at day 60 in some patients (a result of surviving recipient T cells and thymic progenitors). Newly made T cells mostly supplied T-cell counts and diversity one year after transplant.

This CDR3 spans 12 amino acids. The source of this sequence is a boy under two years old who had a stem cell transplant for Wiskott-Aldrich syndrome, so the T cells may come from the graft donor. This specimen consisted of PBMCs, mostly from graft donor cells, obtained 60 days after TCRalphabeta/CD19-depleted stem cell transplant. The gene calls are TRBV12-3 or TRBV12-4 and TRBJ2-5; D not certain. The CDR3 region is CACSKTQETQYF. CDR3 in DNA: TGTGCCTGCAGTAAAACCCAAGAGACCCAGTACTTC.